These 12 T cell receptor beta chains were sequenced from one sample in a study of T cells after yellow fever vaccination. Each CDR3 protein gets one entry after TCRdb re-called the 5' RACE reads with MiXCR. The sample records some 670,000 distinct CDR3 sequences, around an eighth being singletons. This specimen was PBMCs, taken on the day of the yellow fever booster vaccination. Source of these receptors: a man aged 25-45 years who received the YFV17D yellow fever vaccine.

The V call is TRBV27, the J call TRBJ2-7; D uncertain. Germline V CDR1 and CDR2: MNHEY, SMNVEV (reference sequence). The length of the CDR3 is 15 residues. V was pared by 5 bases and J by 3 bases, with 17 bases between. The CDR3 is CASSIVGLPDYEQYF. Written as DNA, the CDR3 is TGTGCCAGCAGTATAGTAGGTCTTCCCGACTACGAGCAGTACTTC.

This clonotype was observed a few times. The V call is TRBV6-2 or TRBV6-3, the J call TRBJ2-7, with a tentative D call TRBD1 (5 bases). CDR1 and CDR2 from the germline V gene are MNHEY and SVGEGT. The CDR3 has 13 residues. V lost 5 bases and J lost 3, with 11 bases in between. The CDR3 reads CASSRTQGYEQYF. The CDR3 DNA is TGTGCCAGCAGTCGAACTCAGGGCTACGAGCAGTACTTC.

The rearrangement links TRBV4-3 to TRBJ2-1, with 9 positions matching TRBD1. V was clipped by 0 bases and J by 4 bases; unmatched bases: 4. CDR1 and CDR2 from the germline V gene are LGHNA and YSLEER. This CDR3 is 16 amino acids long. The CDR3, as DNA: TGCGCCAGCAGCCAAGATGCGGACAGGGGTTACAATGAGCAGTTCTTC. It specifies CASSQDADRGYNEQFF.

The rearrangement links TRBV21-1 to TRBJ2-1. TRBV21-1 is given as a pseudogene. CDR3 length equals 13 residues. The CDR3 protein is CASTWGRWNEQFF. For the CDR3, the DNA is TGTGCCAGCACGTGGGGAAGGTGGAATGAGCAGTTCTTC.

The genes are TRBV7-2 and TRBJ2-3; weak D call: TRBD2 (6 bases). The CDR3 has 15 residues. V lost 5 bases and J 6 bases, leaving 18 bases between the germline ends. Germline CDR1 is SGHTA and CDR2 is FQGNSA. The CDR3 reads CASSPATGDWDTQYF. The CDR3 DNA reads TGTGCCAGCAGCCCCGCAACCGGGGACTGGGATACGCAGTATTTT. The full variable domain, its missing parts supplied by reference TRBV7-2 and TRBJ2-3, is GAGVSQSPSNKVTEKGKDVELRCDPISGHTALYWYRQSLGQGLEFLIYFQGNSAPDKSGLPSDRFSAERTGGSVSTLTIQRTQQEDSAVYLCASSPATGDWDTQYFGPGTRLTVL.

A few counts support this clonotype. In nucleotides, the CDR3 is TGTGCCAGCAGCCAAGATTGGACCCAGCTCAACGAGCAGTACTTC. Translated, it gives CASSQDWTQLNEQYF. This chain uses TRBV3-1 with TRBJ2-7; no definite D call. Trimming shortened V by 0 bases and J by 5 bases, and 14 bases separated the two germline ends. The CDR3 consists of 15 residues. Per the germline V gene, CDR1 is LGHDT and CDR2 is YNNKEL (reference sequence).

The chain uses TRBV7-9 and TRBJ2-3; tentatively, D is TRBD2 (5 bases). The germline gives CDR1 SEHNR, CDR2 FQNEAQ (reference sequence). CDR3 length: 12 residues. The V end was cut by 10 bases, the J end by 5 bases, with 13 bases between. CDR3 sequence (DNA): TGTGCCACCCAACTAGGAGTAGATACGCAGTATTTT. This codes for CATQLGVDTQYF.

V is TRBV6-5 and J is TRBJ2-7, with TRBD1 as a possible D gene (6 bases). Deletions cut 5 bases from V and 5 bases from J, with 13 bases between. Germline-derived CDR1 and CDR2 are MNHEY and SVGAGI. The CDR3 runs 13 residues. The DNA of the CDR3 is TGTGCCAGCAGTAACACAGGGAACCACGAGCAGTACTTC. Amino acids: CASSNTGNHEQYF.

This clonotype has ten or more counts. The chain couples TRBV7-9 to TRBJ2-7, with D possibly matching TRBD1 (6 bases). This CDR3 is built from 14 residues. Trimming removed 3 bases from V and 1 base from J, with 10 bases in between. CDR1 and CDR2 (germline): SEHNR, FQNEAQ (reference sequence). The CDR3 sequence is CASSFGTPSYEQYF. CDR3 sequence (DNA): TGTGCCAGCAGCTTTGGGACACCATCCTACGAGCAGTACTTC.

The chain links TRBV27 to TRBJ2-3; no reliable D call. The CDR3 length is 13 residues. CDR1 MNHEY and CDR2 SMNVEV come from the germline V gene (reference sequence). V was shortened by 6 bases and J by 4 bases, with 11 bases between the two germline ends. The CDR3 bases are TGTGCCAGCAGCTCAATTACCGCAGATACGCAGTATTTT. Residues: CASSSITADTQYF.

This clonotype was observed a handful of times. This chain uses TRBV7-9 with TRBJ1-3; unclear D gene. This CDR3 comprises 12 residues. Germline V gives CDR1 SEHNR, CDR2 FQNEAQ (reference sequence). V was cut by 5 bases and J by 1 base, with 3 bases left in between. This CDR3 reads CASSGSGNTIYF. The CDR3, as DNA: TGTGCCAGCAGCGGTTCTGGAAACACCATATATTTT.

This clonotype was seen many times. CDR3 nucleotide sequence: TGTGCCAGCAGTTCCTGGACACCCCAAGAGACCCAGTACTTC. It yields the protein CASSSWTPQETQYF. The chain links TRBV12-3 or TRBV12-4 to TRBJ2-5; possibly TRBD1 for D (5 bases). The CDR3 is made up of 14 amino acids. Trimming took 4 bases from V and 1 from J, leaving 10 bases between them.